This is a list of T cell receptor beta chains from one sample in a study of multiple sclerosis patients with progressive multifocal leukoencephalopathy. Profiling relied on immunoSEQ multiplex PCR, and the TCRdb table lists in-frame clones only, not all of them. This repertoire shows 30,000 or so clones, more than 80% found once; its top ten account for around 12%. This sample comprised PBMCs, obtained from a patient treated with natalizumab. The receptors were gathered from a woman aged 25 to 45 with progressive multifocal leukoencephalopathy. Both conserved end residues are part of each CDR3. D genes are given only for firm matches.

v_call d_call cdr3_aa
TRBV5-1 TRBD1 CASSRTGADTQYF
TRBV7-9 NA CASSLKGPSTDTQYF
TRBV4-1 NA CASSQWGGSTEAFF
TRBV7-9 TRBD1 CASSAGTGKSEKIYGYTF
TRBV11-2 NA CASSSGSSGNTIYF
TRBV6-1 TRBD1 CASSEGTGAATYYGYTF
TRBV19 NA CASSIMYSNQPQHF
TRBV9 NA CASSPGTMGHEQYF
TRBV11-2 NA CASSQPRHNEQFF
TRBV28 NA CASSLLSGTVFETQYF